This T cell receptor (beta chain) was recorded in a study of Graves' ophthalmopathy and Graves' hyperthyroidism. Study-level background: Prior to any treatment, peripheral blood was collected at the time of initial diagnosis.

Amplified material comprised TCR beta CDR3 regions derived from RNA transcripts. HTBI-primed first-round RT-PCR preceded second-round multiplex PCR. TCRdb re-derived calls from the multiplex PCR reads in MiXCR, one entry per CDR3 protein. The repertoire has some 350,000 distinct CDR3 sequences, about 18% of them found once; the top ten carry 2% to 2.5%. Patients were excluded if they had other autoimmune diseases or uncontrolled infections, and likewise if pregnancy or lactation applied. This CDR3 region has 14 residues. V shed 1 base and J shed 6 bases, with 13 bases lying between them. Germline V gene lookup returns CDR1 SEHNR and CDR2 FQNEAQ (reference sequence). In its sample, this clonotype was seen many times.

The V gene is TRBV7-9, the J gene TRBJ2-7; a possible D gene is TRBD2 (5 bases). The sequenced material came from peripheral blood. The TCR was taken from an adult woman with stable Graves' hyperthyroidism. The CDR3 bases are TGTGCCAGCAGCTTAGGGGATATGGGAGCCGAGCAGTACTTC. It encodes CASSLGDMGAEQYF.